The present TCR beta chain was sequenced within a study of T-cell reconstitution after alpha-beta-depleted transplantation in children. J gave up 4 bases and V 4 bases, and 6 bases lay outside the gene matches. CDR3 size: 15 residues. From germline, CDR1 is SGHDT and CDR2 YYEEEE. This clonotype appeared a few times. This sample's TCRbeta library carried unique molecular identifier barcodes. TCRdb re-analysed the PCR reads in MiXCR, keeping a single row per CDR3 protein. The sample includes about 640,000 distinct CDR3 sequences, approximately 15% of them seen just once. This chain joins TRBV5-6 and TRBJ2-2; 8 bases align to TRBD1. The clonotype was recovered from a human donor who donated a stem cell graft to a child with acute myeloid leukemia. This specimen consisted of PBMCs from the stem cell graft donor, obtained from the stem cell graft. The CDR3 here is CASSRTGLSTGELFF. DNA for the CDR3: TGTGCCAGCAGCAGGACAGGGTTGAGCACCGGGGAGCTGTTTTTT.